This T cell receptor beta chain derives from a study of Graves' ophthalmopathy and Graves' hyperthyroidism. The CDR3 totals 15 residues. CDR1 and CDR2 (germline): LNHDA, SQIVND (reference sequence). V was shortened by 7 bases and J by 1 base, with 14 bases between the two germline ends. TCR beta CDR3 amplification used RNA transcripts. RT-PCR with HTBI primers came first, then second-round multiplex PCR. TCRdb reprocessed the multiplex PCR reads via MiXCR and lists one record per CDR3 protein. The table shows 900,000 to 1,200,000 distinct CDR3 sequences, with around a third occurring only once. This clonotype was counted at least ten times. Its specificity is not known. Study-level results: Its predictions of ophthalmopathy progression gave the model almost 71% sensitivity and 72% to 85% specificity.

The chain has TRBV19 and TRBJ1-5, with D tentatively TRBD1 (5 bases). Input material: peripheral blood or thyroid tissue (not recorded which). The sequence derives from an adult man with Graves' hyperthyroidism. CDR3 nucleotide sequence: TGTGCCAGTACCCCCCTTGGGGGGAGCAATCAGCCCCAGCATTTT. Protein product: CASTPLGGSNQPQHF. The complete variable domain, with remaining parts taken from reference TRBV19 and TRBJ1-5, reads DGGITQSPKYLFRKEGQNVTLSCEQNLNHDAMYWYRQDPGQGLRLIYYSQIVNDFQKGDIAEGYSVSREKKESFPLTVTSAQKNPTAFYLCASTPLGGSNQPQHFGDGTRLSIL.